One and the same sample provided the 20 T cell receptor beta chains below, sequenced in a study of PD-1 blockade in classical Hodgkin lymphoma. Time point defined: cycle 4 day 1 (C4D1), after five to seven weeks of nivolumab. Each patient relapsed following autologous stem cell transplantation, and prior brentuximab vedotin exposure differed. Generated by immunoSEQ multiplex PCR, the TCRdb table keeps only in-frame clones and is missing some. The profile shows 40,000 to 55,000 clones, 60% to 80% of them singletons. The sequences come from peripheral blood mononuclear cells (PBMCs), collected before the fourth cycle of nivolumab. The receptors were gathered from a human donor with classical Hodgkin lymphoma.

J is TRBJ1-5 and V is TRBV6-4, with D unresolved. V lost 3 bases, J lost 0 bases, and 12 bases lay in between. The germline gives CDR1 MRHNA, CDR2 SNTAGT. The CDR3 runs 16 residues. CDR3 nucleotide sequence: TGTGCCAGCAGTGATGGACGGCGCTATAGCAATCAGCCCCAGCATTTT. Translating it yields CASSDGRRYSNQPQHF.

V gene TRBV19 combines with J gene TRBJ1-2, with D unresolved. V was trimmed by 9 bases and J by 3 bases, leaving 8 bases between them. CDR1 and CDR2 (germline): LNHDA, SQIVND (reference sequence). This CDR3 comprises 11 residues. This CDR3 is CASRGDYGYTF. The DNA of the CDR3 is TGTGCCAGCCGTGGGGACTATGGCTACACCTTC.

This chain joins TRBV27 and TRBJ2-7; tentative D call: TRBD1 (7 bases). The CDR3 totals 13 residues. Per the germline V gene, CDR1 is MNHEY and CDR2 is SMNVEV (reference sequence). V was shortened by 6 bases and J by 7 bases, with 16 bases between the two germline ends. The chain's CDR3 is CASSQSPGGEQYF. The CDR3 coding sequence is TGTGCCAGCAGCCAGAGCCCAGGGGGGGAGCAGTACTTC.

V and J are TRBV5-1 and TRBJ2-3; 12 bases fit TRBD2. V was clipped by 4 bases and J by 6 bases; unmatched bases: 6. Per germline, CDR1 SGHRS and CDR2 YFSETQ. This CDR3 has 15 residues. The CDR3 loop is CASSLGLAGMDTQYF. CDR3 DNA sequence: TGCGCCAGCAGCCTAGGACTAGCGGGAATGGATACGCAGTATTTT.

The chain links TRBV5-4 to TRBJ1-1; TRBD1 matches at 7 bases. The length of the CDR3 is 16 residues. The germline V gene encodes CDR1 SGHNT and CDR2 YYREEE (reference sequence). V lost 2 bases, J lost 1 base, and 8 bases stayed unmatched. This chain's CDR3 is CASSFNWGQKNTEAFF. In DNA, the CDR3 is TGTGCCAGCAGCTTCAACTGGGGACAGAAGAACACTGAAGCTTTCTTT.

The V call is TRBV5-4, the J call TRBJ1-1; tentative D call: TRBD1 (5 bases). The CDR3 has 11 residues. Germline V gives CDR1 SGHNT, CDR2 YYREEE (reference sequence). V lost 3 bases, J lost 8 bases, and 8 bases lay in between. The CDR3 protein is CASSSPGEAFF. CDR3 bases: TGTGCCAGCAGCTCCCCAGGGGAAGCTTTCTTT.

The chain has TRBV5-4 and TRBJ2-7; TRBD1 aligns across 10 bases. The CDR3 spans 15 residues. Trimming removed 4 bases from V and 1 base from J; junction bases left unmatched: 5. Germline CDR1 SGHNT, CDR2 YYREEE (reference sequence). The CDR3 loop reads CASSLPGQGSYEQYF. The CDR3 region has the DNA TGTGCCAGCAGCCTACCGGGACAGGGGTCCTACGAGCAGTACTTC.

This chain connects TRBV13 to TRBJ1-1, with D tentatively TRBD1 (6 bases). This CDR3 region has 14 residues. The germline V gene encodes CDR1 PRHDT and CDR2 FYEKMQ (reference sequence). V was clipped by 3 bases and J by 3 bases, with 11 bases between them. The CDR3 DNA reads as TGTGCCAGCAGCTTCACAGGGAACGACACTGAAGCTTTCTTT. Translating it yields CASSFTGNDTEAFF.

CDR3 bases: TGTGCCAGCAGCCCAGCTAGCGGGAGTAGGACAGATACGCAGTATTTT. This translates into CASSPASGSRTDTQYF. This rearrangement joins TRBV5-4 to TRBJ2-3, with TRBD2 matching over 10 bases. V lost 4 bases to trimming and J lost 3 bases; unmatched junction nucleotides: 8. Per germline, CDR1 SGHNT and CDR2 YYREEE (reference sequence). This CDR3 is 16 amino acids long.

The chain is built from TRBV5-5 and TRBJ2-7; 10 positions agree with TRBD1. V dropped 1 base and J dropped 6; count of bases not matched to a gene: 10. The CDR3 runs to 16 residues. Germline V CDR1 and CDR2: SGHKS, YYEKEE (reference sequence). The CDR3 nucleotides read TGTGCCAGCAGCTTGCCCCGACCGGGACAGGGGTTCGAGCAGTACTTC. Protein sequence: CASSLPRPGQGFEQYF.

This chain links TRBV28 with TRBJ1-1; 7 nucleotides line up with TRBD1. Germline CDR1 and CDR2: MDHEN and SYDVKM. This CDR3 has 15 residues. V was clipped by 6 bases and J by 5 bases; unmatched bases: 12. The CDR3 bases are TGTGCCAGCAGGGGCGGCAGGGGGATATTTACTGAAGCTTTCTTT. Translating gives CASRGGRGIFTEAFF. The complete variable domain, with remaining parts taken from reference TRBV28 and TRBJ1-1, reads DVKVTQSSRYLVKRTGEKVFLECVQDMDHENMFWYRQDPGLGLRLIYFSYDVKMKEKGDIPEGYSVSREKKERFSLILESASTNQTSMYLCASRGGRGIFTEAFFGQGTRLTVV.

The chain recombines TRBV7-8 with TRBJ1-1; D is ambiguous. Germline V gives CDR1 SGHVS, CDR2 FQNEAQ. CDR3 size: 16 residues. The V end was cut by 5 bases, the J end by 4 bases, with 20 bases between. The CDR3 region is CASSPRRVGMGTEAFF. In nucleotides, the CDR3 is TGTGCCAGCAGCCCCCGTAGGGTCGGTATGGGCACTGAAGCTTTCTTT.

The chain combines TRBV30 with TRBJ1-1; no firm D call. The CDR3 runs 13 residues. Trimming stripped 4 bases from V and 1 base from J, with 10 bases between. The V gene's germline CDR1 is GTSNPN and CDR2 SVGIG (reference sequence). The CDR3 sequence is CAWTRGRNTEAFF. CDR3 sequence (DNA): TGTGCCTGGACCCGGGGTAGGAACACTGAAGCTTTCTTT.

V usage is TRBV7-9 and J usage is TRBJ2-7; D call uncertain. Trimming removed 5 bases at V and 7 bases at J, with 9 bases between. The CDR3 loop spans 11 amino acids. The V gene's germline CDR1 is SEHNR and CDR2 FQNEAQ (reference sequence). CDR3 protein: CASSLVFEQYF. CDR3 coding DNA: TGTGCCAGCAGCCTAGTGTTTGAGCAGTACTTC. Looking up the rest from reference TRBV7-9 and TRBJ2-7 gives the full variable domain: DTGVSQNPRHKITKRGQNVTFRCDPISEHNRLYWYRQTLGQGPEFLTYFQNEAQLEKSRLLSDRFSAERPKGSFSTLEIQRTEQGDSAMYLCASSLVFEQYFGPGTRLTVT.

Worth noting for this clone: The identical CDR3 is also encoded by other nucleotide sequences in the sample. The V gene is TRBV5-1, the J gene TRBJ2-7; tentative D call: TRBD2 (5 bases). The CDR3 loop spans 15 amino acids. The V gene lost 2 bases and the J gene lost 0 bases, with 12 bases spanning the gap. Germline V gene data show CDR1 as SGHRS and CDR2 as YFSETQ. DNA of the CDR3: TGCGCCAGCAGCTTCAACGGGAAAAGCTCCTACGAGCAGTACTTC. Its translation: CASSFNGKSSYEQYF.

This chain uses TRBV28 with TRBJ2-1, with 9 bases identical to TRBD1. Per the germline V gene, CDR1 is MDHEN and CDR2 is SYDVKM. The CDR3 loop spans 15 amino acids. The V and J ends lost 6 bases and 8 bases, in that order; junction bases with no gene match: 11. CDR3 residues: CASRGWTGVVDEQFF. In DNA form, the CDR3 reads TGTGCCAGCAGGGGGTGGACAGGGGTCGTCGATGAGCAGTTCTTC.

This clone appeared once. This could be a read error, since a much larger clone is one nucleotide away. This chain uses TRBV10-1 with TRBJ2-7; possibly TRBD2 for D (5 bases). The CDR3 spans 16 residues. V lost 1 base and J 3 bases, leaving 16 bases between the germline ends. The germline V gene encodes CDR1 WNHNN and CDR2 SYGVQD (reference sequence). The CDR3 DNA reads TGCGCCAGCAGTGAGTTGAGCGGTTGGCTAGTCTACGAGCAGTACTTC. It is translated as CASSELSGWLVYEQYF.

The CDR3 DNA sequence: TGTGCCATCAAAGCGGGATCCTATGGCTACACCTTC. This translates into CAIKAGSYGYTF. The V call is TRBV10-3, the J call TRBJ1-2; D uncertain. This CDR3 is built from 12 residues. The germline V gene has CDR1 ENHRY and CDR2 SYGVKD. Trimming took off 7 bases at V and 4 bases at J, with 10 bases between the two ends.

Judged by abundance, this clone is medium-sized. The CDR3 sequence: CASSLEPETYLTDTQYF. In DNA form, the CDR3 reads TGTGCCAGCAGCTTGGAACCTGAGACGTACCTCACAGATACGCAGTATTTT. The rearrangement joins TRBV5-4 to TRBJ2-3; D remains unclear. Trimming cost V 0 bases and J 2 bases, with 16 bases left between them. CDR3 size: 17 residues. CDR1 is SGHNT and CDR2 is YYREEE in the germline V gene (reference sequence).

The CDR3 nucleotides are TGTGCCAGCAGTTTCTTACCTGGGCAGCCCCAGCATTTT. This encodes CASSFLPGQPQHF. V and J are TRBV27 and TRBJ1-5; D unclear. The CDR3 consists of 13 residues. The V and J ends lost 3 bases and 7 bases respectively, with 10 bases between them. The germline V gene encodes CDR1 MNHEY and CDR2 SMNVEV (reference sequence).